This is a list of T cell receptor beta chains from one sample in a study of memory CD4+ T cells and cytomegalovirus serostatus. Sequencing used immunoSEQ multiplex PCR; TCRdb keeps in-frame clones, though not all of them. The sample lists about 25,000 clones; over 70% were seen once. Sequenced: memory CD4+ T cells from blood. Every receptor here comes from an adult in good health and CMV-seronegative. Both conserved end residues are part of each CDR3. A D gene is named only where the DNA matches it firmly. Clone size appears in some rows only: once, few, many, or a class for an expanded clone.

>TRBJ2-3|TRBV19|NA|TRBD2|14
CASSTSGSADTQYF
TGTGCCAGTAGTACTAGCGGTAGCGCAGATACGCAGTATTTT
>TRBJ1-3|TRBV5-6|medium-sized|TRBD1|16
CASSLQGTGAGNTIYF
TGTGCCAGCAGCTTGCAGGGAACAGGGGCCGGAAACACCATATATTTT
>TRBJ2-4|TRBV21-1|NA|NA|12
CASSKVGKFQYF
TGTGCCAGCAGCAAAGTGGGGAAGTTTCAGTACTTC
>TRBJ1-2|TRBV29-1|NA|TRBD1|13
CSVDRTGNYGYTF
TGCAGCGTGGACCGGACAGGGAATTATGGCTACACCTTC
>TRBJ2-1|TRBV11-3|NA|TRBD2|18
CASSLDSSGGHSANEQFF
TGTGCCAGCAGCTTAGATTCCAGCGGGGGCCACTCGGCCAATGAGCAGTTCTTC
>TRBJ2-7|TRBV6-1|NA|TRBD1|15
CASRQGRGSSYEQYF
TGTGCCAGCCGACAGGGCAGGGGAAGCTCCTACGAGCAGTACTTC
>TRBJ2-5|TRBV4-3|few|TRBD2|14
CASSPSSGKETQYF
TGCGCCAGCAGCCCATCTAGCGGGAAGGAGACCCAGTACTTC
>TRBJ1-1|TRBV10-3|NA|NA|15
CAISESLGGSTEAFF
TGTGCCATCAGTGAGTCCTTAGGGGGGAGCACTGAAGCTTTCTTT
>TRBJ1-1|TRBV18|once|TRBD1|18
CASSLKRQGPGVNTEAFF
TGTGCCAGCTCACTTAAGAGACAGGGGCCGGGGGTGAACACTGAAGCTTTCTTT
>TRBJ2-7|TRBV7-9|once|TRBD2|15
CASSPMGGSSYEQYF
TGTGCCAGCAGCCCGATGGGGGGGAGCTCCTACGAGCAGTACTTC
>TRBJ2-1|TRBV2|once|TRBD2|19
CASSGPGLAGVGRGNEQFF
TGTGCCAGCAGTGGGCCGGGACTAGCGGGAGTGGGGAGGGGCAATGAGCAGTTCTTC
>TRBJ1-2|TRBV9|NA|TRBD1|16
CASSEDTGGPNYGYTF
TGTGCCAGCAGCGAGGACACAGGGGGTCCTAACTATGGCTACACCTTC
>TRBJ2-6|TRBV29-1|NA|NA|15
CSVPLFLSGANVLTF
TGCAGCGTTCCCCTGTTCCTCTCTGGGGCCAACGTCCTGACTTTC
>TRBJ1-4|TRBV11-2|once|NA|17
CASSLGPSGTGNEKLFF
TGTGCCAGCAGCTTAGGGCCCTCGGGGACCGGGAATGAAAAACTGTTTTTT
>TRBJ1-1|TRBV6-5|NA|NA|13
CASSYDRGAEAFF
TGTGCCAGCAGTTACGACCGCGGGGCTGAAGCTTTCTTT
>TRBJ1-1|TRBV19|NA|NA|13
CASSIAQNTEAFF
TGTGCCAGTAGTATTGCCCAGAACACTGAAGCTTTCTTT
>TRBJ1-2|TRBV14|NA|NA|15
CASSQDVTGTGGYTF
TGTGCCAGCAGCCAAGATGTGACAGGCACAGGAGGCTACACCTTC
>TRBJ1-1|TRBV4-3|once|NA|15
CASSRDSGWVTEAFF
TGCGCCAGCAGTAGGGATTCAGGGTGGGTTACTGAAGCTTTCTTT
>TRBJ1-3|TRBV6-4|NA|NA|14
CAASSCRSGNTIYF
TGTGCCGCCAGCAGTTGTCGCTCTGGAAACACCATATATTTT
>TRBJ1-4|TRBV30|NA|NA|12
CAWSVGPEKLFF
TGTGCCTGGAGTGTTGGCCCAGAAAAACTGTTTTTT
>TRBJ1-1|TRBV5-4|NA|TRBD1|13
CASSRTGNTEAFF
TGTGCCAGCAGTCGGACAGGGAACACTGAAGCTTTCTTT
>TRBJ1-3|TRBV9|NA|TRBD1|14
CASSDDRGGNTIYF
TGTGCCAGCAGCGATGACAGGGGGGGGAACACCATATATTTT
>TRBJ1-6|TRBV5-5|NA|NA|14
CASSPMGVNSPLHF
TGTGCCAGCAGCCCCATGGGGGTTAATTCACCCCTCCACTTT
>TRBJ2-1|TRBV19|NA|NA|15
CASSPLGTSYNEQFF
TGTGCCAGTAGTCCTCTAGGCACCTCCTACAATGAGCAGTTCTTC
>TRBJ1-2|TRBV30|few|NA|15
CAWSEVGGAVTGYTF
TGTGCCTGGAGCGAGGTTGGGGGCGCGGTTACCGGCTACACCTTC
>TRBJ1-6|TRBV9|once|TRBD1|17
CASSGTGWDSYNSPLHF
TGTGCCAGCAGCGGGACAGGCTGGGACTCCTATAATTCACCCCTCCACTTT
>TRBJ1-5|TRBV6-1|NA|NA|13
CAGGLESNQPQHF
TGTGCCGGGGGGCTAGAGAGCAATCAGCCCCAGCATTTT
>TRBJ2-3|TRBV7-8|NA|NA|15
CASSLAQVVADTQYF
TGTGCCAGCAGCTTAGCTCAAGTAGTCGCAGATACGCAGTATTTT
>TRBJ1-2|TRBV20-1|NA|NA|11
CSAADNYGYTF
TGCAGTGCCGCCGACAACTATGGCTACACCTTC
>TRBJ1-1|TRBV6-6|NA|NA|16
CASSYLDSRRYTEAFF
TGTGCCAGCAGTTACCTAGACAGTCGGAGGTACACTGAAGCTTTCTTT
>TRBJ2-5|TRBV20-1|NA|NA|11
CSARGQETQYF
TGCAGTGCTAGGGGCCAAGAGACCCAGTACTTC
>TRBJ1-2|TRBV7-2|NA|NA|13
CASSPVGEAGYTF
TGTGCCAGCAGCCCTGTAGGGGAGGCCGGCTACACCTTC
>TRBJ2-2|TRBV7-9|NA|NA|16
CASSLAFQGRTGELFF
TGTGCCAGCAGCTTAGCATTCCAGGGACGGACCGGGGAGCTGTTTTTT
>TRBJ2-1|TRBV18|NA|TRBD1|17
CASSPPTGGSSYNEQFF
TGTGCCAGCTCACCCCCGACAGGGGGCAGCTCCTACAATGAGCAGTTCTTC
>TRBJ2-4|TRBV7-2|NA|TRBD1|17
CASSFAGTVLAKNIQYF
TGTGCCAGCAGCTTTGCCGGGACAGTCCTAGCCAAAAACATTCAGTACTTC
>TRBJ1-1|TRBV7-2|NA|NA|14
CASSLDNSKTEAFF
TGTGCCAGCAGCTTGGATAATTCGAAGACTGAAGCTTTCTTT
>TRBJ1-2|TRBV7-2|NA|TRBD1|13
CASSRQTGMGYTF
TGTGCCAGCAGCAGACAGACAGGGATGGGCTACACCTTC
>TRBJ1-1|TRBV4-1|NA|NA|14
CASSSRHKSAEAFF
TGCGCCAGCAGCTCCCGACACAAATCGGCTGAAGCTTTCTTT
>TRBJ1-4|TRBV25-1|NA|NA|14
CASSEASLNEKLFF
TGTGCCAGCAGTGAGGCCAGTTTAAATGAAAAACTGTTTTTT
>TRBJ2-2|TRBV7-9|NA|NA|16
CASSQSGGSNTGELFF
TGTGCCAGCAGCCAATCGGGGGGCTCGAACACCGGGGAGCTGTTTTTT
>TRBJ1-1|TRBV6-4|NA|TRBD1|18
CASSPGGSGPKMNTEAFF
TGTGCCAGCAGCCCAGGGGGCTCCGGCCCCAAAATGAACACTGAAGCTTTCTTT
>TRBJ2-1|TRBV10-3|NA|TRBD2|17
CAISTSAGGLNFNEQFF
TGTGCCATCAGTACGTCAGCGGGGGGGCTTAATTTCAATGAGCAGTTCTTC
>TRBJ2-2|TRBV2|NA|NA|15
CASSDRGITTGELFF
TGTGCCAGCAGTGATCGGGGGATAACGACCGGGGAGCTGTTTTTT
>TRBJ2-5|TRBV21-1|once|NA|11
CASSKEETQYF
TGTGCCAGCAGCAAAGAGGAGACCCAGTACTTC
>TRBJ2-1|TRBV19|NA|TRBD2|16
CASSIEGGGSYNEQFF
TGTGCCAGTAGTATAGAGGGCGGGGGCTCCTACAATGAGCAGTTCTTC
>TRBJ2-2|TRBV15|NA|TRBD1|14
CATGPWDRAGELFF
TGTGCCACCGGTCCATGGGACAGAGCCGGGGAGCTGTTTTTT
>TRBJ2-1|TRBV6-6|NA|NA|14
CASSYQVGLPEQFF
TGTGCCAGCAGTTACCAGGTGGGGCTACCTGAGCAGTTCTTC
>TRBJ1-2|TRBV7-9|NA|NA|15
CASSSADSLSGGYTF
TGTGCCAGCAGCTCGGCGGACAGTTTGTCGGGTGGCTACACCTTC
>TRBJ1-1|TRBV29-1|few|NA|11
CSVAGLPEAFF
TGCAGCGTTGCAGGACTACCGGAAGCTTTCTTT
>TRBJ2-7|TRBV25-1|once|NA|14
CASSEDAATYEQYF
TGTGCCAGCAGTGAAGACGCAGCTACCTACGAGCAGTACTTC
>TRBJ1-2|TRBV27|NA|NA|15
CASSITRDRLYGYTF
TGTGCCAGCAGTATCACTCGAGACCGACTCTATGGCTACACCTTC
>TRBJ1-5|TRBV6-6|NA|TRBD1|15
CASRKTGGKSQPQHF
TGTGCCAGCAGGAAGACAGGGGGAAAGAGTCAGCCCCAGCATTTT
>TRBJ2-5|TRBV10-3|NA|TRBD2|15
CAISLGGGAGETQYF
TGTGCCATCAGCCTCGGGGGGGGTGCTGGGGAGACCCAGTACTTC
>TRBJ2-7|TRBV25-1|NA|NA|17
CASSERPGDNNPNEQYF
TGTGCCAGCAGTGAGAGACCCGGGGACAACAACCCCAACGAGCAGTACTTC
>TRBJ2-7|TRBV6-5|few|TRBD1|15
CASSYSGTALREQYF
TGTGCCAGCAGTTACTCCGGGACAGCCCTCCGCGAGCAGTACTTC
>TRBJ2-7|TRBV27|few|TRBD2|15
CASSLTSGGSYEQYF
TGTGCCAGCAGTCTGACTAGCGGGGGGTCATACGAGCAGTACTTC
>TRBJ2-2|TRBV7-7|NA|NA|18
CASSLDLLPPMNTGELFF
TGTGCTAGCAGCTTAGATTTACTACCCCCCATGAACACCGGGGAGCTGTTTTTT
>TRBJ2-7|TRBV6-1|NA|NA|14
CASSEGGRAYEQYF
TGTGCCAGCAGTGAGGGGGGGCGAGCCTACGAGCAGTACTTC
>TRBJ1-2|TRBV2|NA|NA|13
CASSDARNGGYTF
TGTGCCAGCAGTGACGCCCGAAACGGTGGCTACACCTTC